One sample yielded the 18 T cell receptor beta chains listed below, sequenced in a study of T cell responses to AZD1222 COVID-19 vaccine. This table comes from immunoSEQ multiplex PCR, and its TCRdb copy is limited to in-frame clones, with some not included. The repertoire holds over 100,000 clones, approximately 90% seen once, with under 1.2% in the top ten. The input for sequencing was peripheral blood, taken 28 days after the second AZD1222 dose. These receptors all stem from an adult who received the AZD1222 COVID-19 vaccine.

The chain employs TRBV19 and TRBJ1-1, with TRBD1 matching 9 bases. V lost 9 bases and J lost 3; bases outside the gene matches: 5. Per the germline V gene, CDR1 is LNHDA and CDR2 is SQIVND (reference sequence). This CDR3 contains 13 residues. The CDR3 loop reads CASNRGLDTEAFF. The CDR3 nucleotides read TGTGCCAGCAACAGGGGGCTGGACACTGAAGCTTTCTTT. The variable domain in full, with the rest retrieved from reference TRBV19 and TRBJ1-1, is DGGITQSPKYLFRKEGQNVTLSCEQNLNHDAMYWYRQDPGQGLRLIYYSQIVNDFQKGDIAEGYSVSREKKESFPLTVTSAQKNPTAFYLCASNRGLDTEAFFGQGTRLTVV.

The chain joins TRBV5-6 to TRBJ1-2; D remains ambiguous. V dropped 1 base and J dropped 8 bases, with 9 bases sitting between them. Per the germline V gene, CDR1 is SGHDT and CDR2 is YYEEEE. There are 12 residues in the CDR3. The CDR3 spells CASSLSAIGYTF. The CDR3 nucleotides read TGTGCCAGCAGCTTGTCGGCGATCGGCTACACCTTC.

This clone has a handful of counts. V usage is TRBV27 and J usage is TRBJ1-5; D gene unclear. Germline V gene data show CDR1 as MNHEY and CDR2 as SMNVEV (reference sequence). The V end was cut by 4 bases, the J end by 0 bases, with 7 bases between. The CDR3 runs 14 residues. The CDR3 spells CASSSGSSNQPQHF. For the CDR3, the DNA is TGTGCCAGCAGTTCCGGGAGTAGCAATCAGCCCCAGCATTTT.

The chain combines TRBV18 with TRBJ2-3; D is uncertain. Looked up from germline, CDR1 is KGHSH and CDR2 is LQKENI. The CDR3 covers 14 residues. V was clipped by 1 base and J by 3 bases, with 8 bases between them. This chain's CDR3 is CASSPQGSTDTQYF. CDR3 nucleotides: TGTGCCAGCTCACCACAGGGATCGACAGATACGCAGTATTTT.

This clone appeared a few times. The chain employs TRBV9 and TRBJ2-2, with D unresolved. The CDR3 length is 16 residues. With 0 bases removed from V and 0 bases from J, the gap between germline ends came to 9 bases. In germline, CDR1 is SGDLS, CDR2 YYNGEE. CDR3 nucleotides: TGTGCCAGCAGCGTAGACGGTCGACCGAACACCGGGGAGCTGTTTTTT. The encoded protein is CASSVDGRPNTGELFF. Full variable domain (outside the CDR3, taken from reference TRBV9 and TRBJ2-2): DSGVTQTPKHLITATGQRVTLRCSPRSGDLSVYWYQQSLDQGLQFLIQYYNGEERAKGNILERFSAQQFPDLHSELNLSSLELGDSALYFCASSVDGRPNTGELFFGEGSRLTVL.

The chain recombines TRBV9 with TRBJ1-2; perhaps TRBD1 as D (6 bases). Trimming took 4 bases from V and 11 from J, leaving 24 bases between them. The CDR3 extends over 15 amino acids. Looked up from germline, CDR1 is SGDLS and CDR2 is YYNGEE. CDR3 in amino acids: CASSPAGTPEIGYTF. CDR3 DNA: TGTGCCAGCAGCCCGGCAGGGACACCCGAAATCGGTTACACCTTC.

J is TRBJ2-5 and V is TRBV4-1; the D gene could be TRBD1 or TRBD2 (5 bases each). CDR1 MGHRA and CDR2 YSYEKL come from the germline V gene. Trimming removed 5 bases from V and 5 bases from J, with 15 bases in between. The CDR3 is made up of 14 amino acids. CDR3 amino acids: CASSTPGRGETQYF. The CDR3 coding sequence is TGCGCCAGCAGCACACCGGGACGAGGGGAGACCCAGTACTTC.

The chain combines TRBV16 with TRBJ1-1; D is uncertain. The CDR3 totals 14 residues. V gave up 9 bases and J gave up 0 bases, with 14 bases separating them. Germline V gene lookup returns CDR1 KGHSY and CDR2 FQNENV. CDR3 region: CASKAGVMNTEAFF. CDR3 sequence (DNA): TGTGCCAGTAAGGCGGGTGTCATGAACACTGAAGCTTTCTTT.

For the CDR3, the DNA is TGTGCCAGCAGCACAGGAGCAACTAATGAAAAACTGTTTTTT. Translation: CASSTGATNEKLFF. V usage is TRBV28 and J usage is TRBJ1-4; TRBD1 might be the D (5 bases). Germline-derived CDR1 and CDR2 are MDHEN and SYDVKM. The CDR3 extends over 14 amino acids. The V end was cut by 6 bases, the J end by 0 bases, with 8 bases between.

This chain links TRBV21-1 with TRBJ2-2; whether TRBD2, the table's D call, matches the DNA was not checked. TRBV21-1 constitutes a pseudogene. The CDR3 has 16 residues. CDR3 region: CASSKPGRVNTGELFF. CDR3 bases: TGTGCCAGCAGCAAACCGGGGAGGGTGAACACCGGGGAGCTGTTTTTT.

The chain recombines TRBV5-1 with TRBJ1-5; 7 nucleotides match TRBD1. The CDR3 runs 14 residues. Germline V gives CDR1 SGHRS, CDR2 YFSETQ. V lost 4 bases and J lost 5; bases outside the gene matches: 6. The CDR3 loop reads CASSEGGGDQPQHF. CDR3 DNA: TGCGCCAGCAGCGAGGGAGGGGGCGATCAGCCCCAGCATTTT.

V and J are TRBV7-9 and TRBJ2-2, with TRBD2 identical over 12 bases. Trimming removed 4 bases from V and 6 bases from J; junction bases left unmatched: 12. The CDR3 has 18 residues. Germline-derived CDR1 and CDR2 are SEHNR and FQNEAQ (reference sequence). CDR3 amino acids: CASSSTLAGGLVAGELFF. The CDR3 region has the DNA TGTGCCAGCAGCTCCACACTAGCGGGAGGTCTCGTCGCCGGGGAGCTGTTTTTT.

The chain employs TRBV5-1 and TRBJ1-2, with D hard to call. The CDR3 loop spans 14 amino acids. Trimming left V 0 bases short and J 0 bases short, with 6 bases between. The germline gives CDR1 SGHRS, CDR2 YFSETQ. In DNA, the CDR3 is TGCGCCAGCAGCTTGGACACCACTAACTATGGCTACACCTTC. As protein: CASSLDTTNYGYTF.

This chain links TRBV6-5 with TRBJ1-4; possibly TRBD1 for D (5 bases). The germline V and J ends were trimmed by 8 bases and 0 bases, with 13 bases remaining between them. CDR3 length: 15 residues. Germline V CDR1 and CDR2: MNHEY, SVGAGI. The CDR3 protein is CASGGTAATNEKLFF. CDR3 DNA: TGTGCCAGCGGGGGGACTGCTGCAACTAATGAAAAACTGTTTTTT.

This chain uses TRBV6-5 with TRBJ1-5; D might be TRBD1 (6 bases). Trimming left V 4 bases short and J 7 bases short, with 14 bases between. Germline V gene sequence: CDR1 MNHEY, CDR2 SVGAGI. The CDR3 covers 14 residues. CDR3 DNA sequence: TGTGCCAGCAGTTTTTCAGGGGTGCGGCAGCCCCAGCATTTT. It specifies CASSFSGVRQPQHF.

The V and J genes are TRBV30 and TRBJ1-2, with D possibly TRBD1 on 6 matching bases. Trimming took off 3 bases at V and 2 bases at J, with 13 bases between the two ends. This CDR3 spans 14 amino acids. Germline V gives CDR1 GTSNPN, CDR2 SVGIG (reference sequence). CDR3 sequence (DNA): TGTGCCTGGAGCCCAGGGGATATGAACTATGGCTACACCTTC. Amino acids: CAWSPGDMNYGYTF.

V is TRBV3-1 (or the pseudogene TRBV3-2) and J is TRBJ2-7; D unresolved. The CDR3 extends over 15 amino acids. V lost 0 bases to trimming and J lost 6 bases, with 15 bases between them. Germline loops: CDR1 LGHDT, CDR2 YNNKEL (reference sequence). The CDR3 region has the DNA TGTGCCAGCAGCCAAGAGCTGGCTGGTATAGGCGAGCAGTACTTC. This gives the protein CASSQELAGIGEQYF.

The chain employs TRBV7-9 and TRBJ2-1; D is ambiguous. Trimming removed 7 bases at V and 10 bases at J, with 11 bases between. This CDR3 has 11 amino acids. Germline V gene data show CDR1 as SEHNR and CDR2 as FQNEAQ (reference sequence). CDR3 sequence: CASTPSVEQFF. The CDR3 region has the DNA TGTGCCAGCACCCCGTCGGTCGAGCAGTTCTTC.